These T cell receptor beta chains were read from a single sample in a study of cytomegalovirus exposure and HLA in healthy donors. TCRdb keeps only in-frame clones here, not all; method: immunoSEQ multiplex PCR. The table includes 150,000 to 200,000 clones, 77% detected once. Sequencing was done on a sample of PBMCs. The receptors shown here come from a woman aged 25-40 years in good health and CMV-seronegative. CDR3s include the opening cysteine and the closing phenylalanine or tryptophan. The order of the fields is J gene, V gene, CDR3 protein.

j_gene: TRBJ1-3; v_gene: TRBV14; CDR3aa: CASSLTGDLKNTGNTIYF
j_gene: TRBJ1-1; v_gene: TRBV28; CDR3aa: CASSLLGVEYTEAFF
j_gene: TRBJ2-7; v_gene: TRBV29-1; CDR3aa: CSVRTGPEQYF
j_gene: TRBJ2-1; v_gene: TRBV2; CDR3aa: CASKIDGQGSYNEQFF
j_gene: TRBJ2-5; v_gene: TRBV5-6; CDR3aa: CASSWGPSPGGRETQYF
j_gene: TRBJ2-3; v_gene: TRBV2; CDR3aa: CASSEDRASTDTQYF
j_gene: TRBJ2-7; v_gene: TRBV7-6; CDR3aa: CASSLSPGTGTYEQYF
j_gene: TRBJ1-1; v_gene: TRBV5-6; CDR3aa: CASSFRQGRGNTEAFF
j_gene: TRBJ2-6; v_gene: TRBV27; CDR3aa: CASSNRLAGEAGANVLTF
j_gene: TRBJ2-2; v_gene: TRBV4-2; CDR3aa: CASSQDPSGGYNTGELFF
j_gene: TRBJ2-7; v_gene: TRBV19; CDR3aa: CASSIGTSGTYEQYF
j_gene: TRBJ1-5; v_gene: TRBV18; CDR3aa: CASSPNAGGDQPQHF
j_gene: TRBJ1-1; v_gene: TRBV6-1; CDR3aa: CALSRMNTEAFF
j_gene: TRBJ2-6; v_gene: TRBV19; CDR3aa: CASIDRGTGANVLTF
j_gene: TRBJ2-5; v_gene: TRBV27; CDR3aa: CASSFGNRGETQYF
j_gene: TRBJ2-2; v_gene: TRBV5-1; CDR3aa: CASSSNDRGTGELFF
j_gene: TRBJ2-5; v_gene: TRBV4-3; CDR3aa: CASSQDLVGTPLQETQYF
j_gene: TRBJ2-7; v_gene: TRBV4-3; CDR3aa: CASSQDVLTGNRASCRQYF
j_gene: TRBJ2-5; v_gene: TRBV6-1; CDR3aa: CASARTGETQYF
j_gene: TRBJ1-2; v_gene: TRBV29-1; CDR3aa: CSVDPQGDPFGYTF
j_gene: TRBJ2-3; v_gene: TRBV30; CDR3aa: CAWSVRHKGGTDTQYF
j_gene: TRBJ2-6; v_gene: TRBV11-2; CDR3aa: CASSLYPEASGANVLTF
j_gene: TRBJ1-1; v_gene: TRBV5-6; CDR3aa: CASSFWQRAEASF
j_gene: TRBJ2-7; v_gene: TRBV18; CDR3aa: CASSPPYNEQYF
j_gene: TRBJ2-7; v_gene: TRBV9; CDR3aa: CASSVGERGGTYEQYF
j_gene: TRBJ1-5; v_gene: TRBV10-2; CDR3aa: CASRDTGYNQPQHF
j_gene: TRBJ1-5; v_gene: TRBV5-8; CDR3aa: CASSLVTMAQPQHF
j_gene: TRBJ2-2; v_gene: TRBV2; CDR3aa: CASRRLASNTGELFF
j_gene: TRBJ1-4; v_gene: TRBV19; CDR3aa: CASSIGATTNEKLFF
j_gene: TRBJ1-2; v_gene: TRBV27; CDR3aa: CASSLRDSYGYTF
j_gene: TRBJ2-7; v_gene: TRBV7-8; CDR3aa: CATGTGTFYEQYF
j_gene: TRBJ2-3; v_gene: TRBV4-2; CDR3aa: CASSQVASGRSNTQYF
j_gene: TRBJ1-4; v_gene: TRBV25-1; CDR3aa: CASSEWGLNNEKLFF
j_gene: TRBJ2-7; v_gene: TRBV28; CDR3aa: CASSLSVFSYEQYF
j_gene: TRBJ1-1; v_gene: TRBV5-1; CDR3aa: CASSLVGTVNTEAFF
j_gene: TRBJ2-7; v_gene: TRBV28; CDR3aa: CASSLPTTYYEQYF
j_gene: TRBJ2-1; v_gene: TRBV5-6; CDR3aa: CASSQTGEPYNEQFF
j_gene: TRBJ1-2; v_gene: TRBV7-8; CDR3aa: CASSLASGADGYTF
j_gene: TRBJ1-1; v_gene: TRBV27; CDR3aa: CASSEWGDTEAFF
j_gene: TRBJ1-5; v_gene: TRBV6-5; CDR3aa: CASTPYRPLDQPQHF
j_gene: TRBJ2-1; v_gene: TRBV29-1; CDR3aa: CSVGAGSLYNEQFF
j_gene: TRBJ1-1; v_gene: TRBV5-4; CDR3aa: CASSLGQGATRVAEAFF
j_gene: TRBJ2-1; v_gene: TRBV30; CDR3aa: CAWKEYAYNEQFF
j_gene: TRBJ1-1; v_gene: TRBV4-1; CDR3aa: CASSQDRVSRTEAFF
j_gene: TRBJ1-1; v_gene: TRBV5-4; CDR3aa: CASSFPIYSGYTEAFF
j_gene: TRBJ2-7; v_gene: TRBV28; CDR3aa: CASRYNSWYEQYF
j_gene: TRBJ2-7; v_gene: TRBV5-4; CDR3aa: CASSEGDRAPEQYF
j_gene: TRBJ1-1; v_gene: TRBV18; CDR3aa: CASSPGSSGGLHTEAFF
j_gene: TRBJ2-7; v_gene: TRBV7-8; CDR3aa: CASSTGTTSLYEQYF